The 16 T cell receptor beta chains listed next were all sequenced from one sample in a study of blood T cell repertoires in COVID-19. The protocol was immunoSEQ multiplex PCR, while the TCRdb copy is restricted to in-frame clones and leaves out a portion. This table holds about 62,000 clones, approximately 79% found once. Sequenced sample: peripheral blood. The receptors here all came from a man aged 55 to 69 with acute or convalescent COVID-19.

The chain employs TRBV6-2 or TRBV6-3 and TRBJ2-7, with D maybe TRBD1 (6 bases). The CDR3 is 17 residues long. CDR1 MNHEY and CDR2 SVGEGT come from the germline V gene. Trimming removed 2 bases at V and 2 bases at J, with 19 bases between. CDR3 loop: CASSYTTGQSVAYEQYF. DNA of the CDR3: TGTGCCAGCAGTTACACGACCGGACAGTCAGTAGCCTACGAGCAGTACTTC.

This sequence joins TRBV25-1 and TRBJ2-5; D is possibly TRBD2 (6 bases). Trimming removed 1 base from V and 0 bases from J, with 15 bases in between. The CDR3 covers 17 residues. The germline V gene has CDR1 MGHDK and CDR2 SYGVNS. The CDR3 region is CASSEFPGVANQETQYF. The DNA for the CDR3 is TGTGCCAGCAGTGAATTTCCGGGAGTAGCCAACCAAGAGACCCAGTACTTC. The variable domain in full, completed from reference TRBV25-1 and TRBJ2-5, reads EADIYQTPRYLVIGTGKKITLECSQTMGHDKMYWYQQDPGMELHLIHYSYGVNSTEKGDLSSESTVSRIRTEHFPLTLESARPSHTSQYLCASSEFPGVANQETQYFGPGTRLLVL.

The rearrangement links TRBV10-3 to TRBJ2-5; D may be TRBD2 (5 bases). The CDR3 has 14 residues. Germline assignment: CDR1 ENHRY and CDR2 SYGVKD. V lost 0 bases, J lost 1 base, and 6 bases lay in between. The CDR3: CAISESTIQETQYF. CDR3 bases: TGTGCCATCAGTGAGTCGACTATCCAAGAGACCCAGTACTTC.

This chain links TRBV10-3 with TRBJ2-3; D gene ambiguous. The V end was cut by 6 bases, the J end by 0 bases, with 7 bases between. Germline assignment: CDR1 ENHRY and CDR2 SYGVKD. The CDR3 loop spans 13 amino acids. CDR3 sequence (DNA): TGTGCCATCAGGGTCGGGAGCACAGATACGCAGTATTTT. Its translation is CAIRVGSTDTQYF.

This sequence joins TRBV5-4 and TRBJ2-1; 7 positions match TRBD1. The CDR3 is made up of 14 amino acids. Unmatched junction bases numbered 5, after V lost 5 bases and J lost 3 bases. Germline-derived CDR1 and CDR2 are SGHNT and YYREEE (reference sequence). The CDR3 nucleotides read TGTGCCAGCAGACCGGACAGGCTCTACAATGAGCAGTTCTTC. Translated: CASRPDRLYNEQFF. The variable domain in full, with the rest retrieved from reference TRBV5-4 and TRBJ2-1, is ETGVTQSPTHLIKTRGQQVTLRCSSQSGHNTVSWYQQALGQGPQFIFQYYREEENGRGNFPPRFSGLQFPNYSSELNVNALELDDSALYLCASRPDRLYNEQFFGPGTRLTVL.

This rearrangement joins TRBV11-3 to TRBJ2-3; 10 nucleotides agree with TRBD2. Germline V lookup: CDR1 SGHNT, CDR2 YENEEA. The CDR3 loop spans 16 amino acids. J lost 1 base, V lost 5 bases, and 6 bases had no gene match. The CDR3 nucleotides read TGTGCCAGCAGCCGACATACTAGCGGGGGCACAGATACGCAGTATTTT. Its translation: CASSRHTSGGTDTQYF.

The chain carries TRBV9 and TRBJ2-1, with 8 nucleotides matching TRBD1. Trimming cost V 4 bases and J 5 bases; bases outside gene matches: 11. Germline lookup yields CDR1 SGDLS and CDR2 YYNGEE. The CDR3 is made up of 16 amino acids. The CDR3 DNA reads as TGTGCCAGCAGCTCAGACCCCAGGGGGCCCGACAATGAGCAGTTCTTC. Translation: CASSSDPRGPDNEQFF.

The chain uses TRBV5-5 and TRBJ2-2; D gene uncertain. This CDR3 comprises 14 residues. Germline CDR1 reads SGHKS; CDR2 reads YYEKEE (reference sequence). The germline V and J ends were trimmed by 1 base and 6 bases, with 10 bases remaining between them. CDR3 nucleotides: TGTGCCAGCAGCTTGTATTTCGGTTCCGGGGAGCTGTTTTTT. This gives the protein CASSLYFGSGELFF.

V and J are TRBV28 and TRBJ1-5; 8 bases line up with TRBD1. V gave up 5 bases and J gave up 5 bases; unmatched junction bases: 8. Per germline, CDR1 MDHEN and CDR2 SYDVKM. This CDR3 region has 15 residues. As DNA, the CDR3 is TGTGCCAGCAGTGCCCAGGGACAGGCATATCAGCCCCAGCATTTT. Amino acids: CASSAQGQAYQPQHF.

The chain employs TRBV20-1 and TRBJ1-1; D gene unclear. V lost 4 bases, J lost 7 bases, and 10 bases lay in between. CDR3 length: 11 amino acids. The germline gives CDR1 DFQATT, CDR2 SNEGSKA (reference sequence). As DNA, the CDR3 is TGCAGTGCTACCGCGGCGGGTGAAGCTTTCTTT. The encoded protein is CSATAAGEAFF.

The chain recombines TRBV9 with TRBJ2-1; 10 bases align to TRBD2. Germline CDR1 SGDLS, CDR2 YYNGEE. The CDR3 is 15 amino acids. V trimming: 2 bases; J trimming: 4 bases; junction bases outside the gene matches: 3. This CDR3 is CASSVSSGSYNEQFF. The CDR3 region has the DNA TGTGCCAGCAGCGTCTCTAGCGGGAGTTACAATGAGCAGTTCTTC.

The gene calls are TRBV7-2 and TRBJ2-7; D might be TRBD2 (5 bases). This CDR3 region has 14 residues. Germline assignment: CDR1 SGHTA and CDR2 FQGNSA. V gave up 1 base and J gave up 2 bases, with 9 bases separating them. CDR3: CASSLEAVTYEQYF. The CDR3 DNA is TGTGCCAGCAGCTTAGAAGCGGTCACCTACGAGCAGTACTTC.

V and J are TRBV19 and TRBJ1-6; no reliable D call. CDR1 LNHDA and CDR2 SQIVND come from the germline V gene (reference sequence). Trimming removed 7 bases from V and 7 bases from J, with 17 bases in between. CDR3 length: 15 amino acids. In DNA form, the CDR3 reads TGTGCCAGTAACCGTCCTGATGCGGCAAATTCACCCCTCCACTTT. It yields the protein CASNRPDAANSPLHF.

A single count supports this clone. CDR3 bases: TGCGCCAGCAGCCAAGATCTCCAGGGAGGCGGCTACACCTTC. Amino acids: CASSQDLQGGGYTF. The V call is TRBV4-3, the J call TRBJ1-2, with D possibly TRBD1 on 5 matching bases. The CDR3 covers 14 residues. Trimming stripped 0 bases from V and 8 bases from J, with 13 bases between. Germline values: CDR1 LGHNA, CDR2 YSLEER.

The V and J genes are TRBV27 and TRBJ2-7; possibly TRBD1 for D (5 bases). V dropped 6 bases and J dropped 1 base, with 16 bases sitting between them. This CDR3 has 15 amino acids. Germline-derived CDR1 and CDR2 are MNHEY and SMNVEV (reference sequence). CDR3 bases: TGTGCCAGCAGGTGGCGGTGGGGCAGTTCCTACGAGCAGTACTTC. Its protein is CASRWRWGSSYEQYF.

V and J are TRBV7-2 and TRBJ2-7; no reliable D call. Per germline, CDR1 SGHTA and CDR2 FQGNSA. V was clipped by 8 bases and J by 2 bases, with 10 bases between them. CDR3 length: 12 amino acids. The CDR3 protein is CASRRSTYEQYF. The CDR3 region has the DNA TGTGCCAGCCGGCGGTCCACCTACGAGCAGTACTTC.